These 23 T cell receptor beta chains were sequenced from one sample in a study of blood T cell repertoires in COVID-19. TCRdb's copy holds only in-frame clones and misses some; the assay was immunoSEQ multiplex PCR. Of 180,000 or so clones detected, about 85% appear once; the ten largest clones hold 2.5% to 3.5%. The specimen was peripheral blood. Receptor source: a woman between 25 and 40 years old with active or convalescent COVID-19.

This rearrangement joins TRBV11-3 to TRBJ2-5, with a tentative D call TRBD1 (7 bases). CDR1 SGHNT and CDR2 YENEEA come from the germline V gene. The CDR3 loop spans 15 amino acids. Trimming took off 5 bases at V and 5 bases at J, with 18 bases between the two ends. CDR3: CASSPRDSWGETQYF. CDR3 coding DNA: TGTGCCAGCAGCCCGCGGGACAGCTGGGGGGAGACCCAGTACTTC. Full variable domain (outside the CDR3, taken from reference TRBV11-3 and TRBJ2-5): EAGVVQSPRYKIIEKKQPVAFWCNPISGHNTLYWYLQNLGQGPELLIRYENEEAVDDSQLPKDRFSAERLKGVDSTLKIQPAELGDSAVYLCASSPRDSWGETQYFGPGTRLLVL.

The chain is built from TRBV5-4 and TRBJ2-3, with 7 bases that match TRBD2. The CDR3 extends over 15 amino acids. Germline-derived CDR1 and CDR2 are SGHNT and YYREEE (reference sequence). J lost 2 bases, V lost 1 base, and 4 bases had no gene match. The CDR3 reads CASSLPSGFTDTQYF. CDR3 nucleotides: TGTGCCAGCAGCTTGCCTAGCGGCTTCACAGATACGCAGTATTTT.

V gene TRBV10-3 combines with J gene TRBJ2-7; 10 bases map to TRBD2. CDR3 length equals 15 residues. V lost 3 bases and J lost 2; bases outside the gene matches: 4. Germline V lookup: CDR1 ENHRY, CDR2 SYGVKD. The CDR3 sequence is CAISDGLAVTYEQYF. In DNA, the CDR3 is TGTGCCATCAGTGACGGACTAGCGGTTACCTACGAGCAGTACTTC.

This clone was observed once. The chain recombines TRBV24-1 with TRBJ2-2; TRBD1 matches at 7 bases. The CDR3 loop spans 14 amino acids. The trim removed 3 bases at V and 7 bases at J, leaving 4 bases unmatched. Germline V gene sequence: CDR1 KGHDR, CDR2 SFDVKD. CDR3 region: CATSDAGGHGELFF. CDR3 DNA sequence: TGTGCCACCAGTGATGCAGGGGGTCACGGGGAGCTGTTTTTT.

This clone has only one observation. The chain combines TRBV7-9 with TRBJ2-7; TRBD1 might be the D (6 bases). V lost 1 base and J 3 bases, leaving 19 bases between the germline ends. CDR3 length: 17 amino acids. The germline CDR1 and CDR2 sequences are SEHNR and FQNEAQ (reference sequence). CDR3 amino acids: CASSLEALRGGSYEQYF. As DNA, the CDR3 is TGTGCCAGCAGCTTAGAGGCTCTGAGAGGGGGAAGCTACGAGCAGTACTTC.

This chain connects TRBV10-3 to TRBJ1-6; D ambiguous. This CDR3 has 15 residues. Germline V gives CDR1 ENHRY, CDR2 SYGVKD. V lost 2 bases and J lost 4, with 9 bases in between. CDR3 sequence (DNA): TGTGCCATCAGTGAGGGCAGCGCTTATAATTCACCCCTCCACTTT. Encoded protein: CAISEGSAYNSPLHF.

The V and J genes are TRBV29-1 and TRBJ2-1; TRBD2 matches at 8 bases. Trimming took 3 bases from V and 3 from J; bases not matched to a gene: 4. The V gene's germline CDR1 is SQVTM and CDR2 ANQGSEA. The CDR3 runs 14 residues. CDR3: CSVEASGLYNEQFF. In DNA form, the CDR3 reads TGCAGCGTTGAGGCTAGCGGGCTCTACAATGAGCAGTTCTTC.

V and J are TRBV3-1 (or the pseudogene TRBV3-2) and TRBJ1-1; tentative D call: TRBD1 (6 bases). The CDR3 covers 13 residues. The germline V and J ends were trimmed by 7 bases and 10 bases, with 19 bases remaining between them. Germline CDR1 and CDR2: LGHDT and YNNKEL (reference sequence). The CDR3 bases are TGTGCCAGCACCGTGGACCGCGAGGGGGTAGCTTTCTTT. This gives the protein CASTVDREGVAFF.

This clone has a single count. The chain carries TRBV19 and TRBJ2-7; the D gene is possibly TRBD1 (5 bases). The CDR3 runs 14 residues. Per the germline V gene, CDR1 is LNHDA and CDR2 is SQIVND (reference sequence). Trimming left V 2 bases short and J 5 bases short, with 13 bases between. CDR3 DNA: TGTGCCAGTAGTATAAGTAGGGGCAGGAACGAGCAGTACTTC. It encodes CASSISRGRNEQYF.

CDR3 sequence reads: CASSSTGALNQPQHF. The CDR3 DNA reads as TGTGCCAGCAGCTCGACAGGGGCCCTCAATCAGCCCCAGCATTTT. V and J are TRBV7-9 and TRBJ1-5; 8 nucleotides line up with TRBD1. From germline, CDR1 is SEHNR and CDR2 FQNEAQ (reference sequence). V shed 4 bases and J 3 bases; nucleotides not matched to a gene: 5. This CDR3 is built from 15 residues.

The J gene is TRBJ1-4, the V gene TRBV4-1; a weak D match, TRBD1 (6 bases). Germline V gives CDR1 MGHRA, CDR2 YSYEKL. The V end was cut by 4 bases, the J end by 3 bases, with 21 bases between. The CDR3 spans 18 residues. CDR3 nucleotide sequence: TGCGCCAGCAGCCTCCGGGACACGCTTCTTGTGGCTAATGAAAAACTGTTTTTT. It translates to CASSLRDTLLVANEKLFF.

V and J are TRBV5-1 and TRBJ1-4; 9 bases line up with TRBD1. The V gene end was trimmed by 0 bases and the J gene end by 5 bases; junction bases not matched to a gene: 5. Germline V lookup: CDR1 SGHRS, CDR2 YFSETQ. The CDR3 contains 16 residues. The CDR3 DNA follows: TGCGCCAGCAGCTTGGCCGGACAGGGGCGGAATGAAAAACTGTTTTTT. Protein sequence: CASSLAGQGRNEKLFF.

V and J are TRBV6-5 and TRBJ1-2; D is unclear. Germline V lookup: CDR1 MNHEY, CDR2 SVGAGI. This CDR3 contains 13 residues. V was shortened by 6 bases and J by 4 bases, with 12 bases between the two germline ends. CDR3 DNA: TGTGCCAGCAGCCCCGGGAGGCTCTATGGCTACACCTTC. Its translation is CASSPGRLYGYTF.

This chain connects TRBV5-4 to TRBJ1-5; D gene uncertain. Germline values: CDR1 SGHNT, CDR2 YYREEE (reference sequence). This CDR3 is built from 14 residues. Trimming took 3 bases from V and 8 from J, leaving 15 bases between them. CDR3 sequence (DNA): TGTGCCAGCAGCTCGGAACCCCTGGCGGAGCCCCAGCATTTT. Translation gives CASSSEPLAEPQHF.

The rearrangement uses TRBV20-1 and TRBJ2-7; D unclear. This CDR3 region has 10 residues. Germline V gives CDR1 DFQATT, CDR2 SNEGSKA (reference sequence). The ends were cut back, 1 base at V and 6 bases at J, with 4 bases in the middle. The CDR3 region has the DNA TGCAGTGCTAGAGGAGGCGAGCAGTACTTC. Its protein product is CSARGGEQYF.

As DNA, the CDR3 is TGTGCCAGCAGCCCTAATCCCAGGGAAGAGACCCAGTACTTC. Protein: CASSPNPREETQYF. The V and J genes are TRBV5-4 and TRBJ2-5; perhaps TRBD1 as D (5 bases). Trimming removed 4 bases from V and 3 bases from J, with 13 bases in between. In germline, CDR1 is SGHNT, CDR2 YYREEE (reference sequence). The CDR3 has 14 residues. The variable domain in full, with the rest retrieved from reference TRBV5-4 and TRBJ2-5, is ETGVTQSPTHLIKTRGQQVTLRCSSQSGHNTVSWYQQALGQGPQFIFQYYREEENGRGNFPPRFSGLQFPNYSSELNVNALELDDSALYLCASSPNPREETQYFGPGTRLLVL.

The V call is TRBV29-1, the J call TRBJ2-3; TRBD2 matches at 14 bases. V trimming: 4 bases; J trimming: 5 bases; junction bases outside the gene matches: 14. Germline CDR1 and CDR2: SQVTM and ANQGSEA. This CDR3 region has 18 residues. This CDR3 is CSVARGISTSGRGDTQYF. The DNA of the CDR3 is TGCAGCGTTGCTCGGGGGATTTCGACTAGCGGGAGGGGAGATACGCAGTATTTT.

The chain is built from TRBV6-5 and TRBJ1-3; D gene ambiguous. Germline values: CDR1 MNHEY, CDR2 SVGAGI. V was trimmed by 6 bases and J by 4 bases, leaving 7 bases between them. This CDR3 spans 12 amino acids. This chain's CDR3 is CASRTYGNTIYF. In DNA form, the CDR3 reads TGTGCCAGCAGAACATACGGAAACACCATATATTTT.

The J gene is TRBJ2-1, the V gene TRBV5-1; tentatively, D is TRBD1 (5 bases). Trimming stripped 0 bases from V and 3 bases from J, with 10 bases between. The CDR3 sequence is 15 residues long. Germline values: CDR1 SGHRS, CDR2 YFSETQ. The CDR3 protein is CASSLVSGNYNEQFF. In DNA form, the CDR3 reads TGCGCCAGCAGCTTGGTGTCAGGGAACTACAATGAGCAGTTCTTC.

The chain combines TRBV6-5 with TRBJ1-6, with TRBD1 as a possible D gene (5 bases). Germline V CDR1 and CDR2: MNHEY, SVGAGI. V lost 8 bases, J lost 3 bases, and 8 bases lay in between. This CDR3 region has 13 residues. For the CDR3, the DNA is TGTGCCAGCGGAGGGGACTATAATTCACCCCTCCACTTT. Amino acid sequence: CASGGDYNSPLHF.

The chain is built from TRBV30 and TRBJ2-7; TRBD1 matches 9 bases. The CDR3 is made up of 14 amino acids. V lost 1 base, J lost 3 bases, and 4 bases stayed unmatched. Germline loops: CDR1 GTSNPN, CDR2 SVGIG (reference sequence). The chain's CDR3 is CAWSGGTGIYEQYF. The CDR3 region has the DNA TGTGCCTGGAGTGGGGGGACAGGGATCTACGAGCAGTACTTC. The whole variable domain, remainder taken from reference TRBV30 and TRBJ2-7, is SQTIHQWPATLVQPVGSPLSLECTVEGTSNPNLYWYRQAAGRGLQLLFYSVGIGQISSEVPQNLSASRPQDRQFILSSKKLLLSDSGFYLCAWSGGTGIYEQYFGPGTRLTVT.

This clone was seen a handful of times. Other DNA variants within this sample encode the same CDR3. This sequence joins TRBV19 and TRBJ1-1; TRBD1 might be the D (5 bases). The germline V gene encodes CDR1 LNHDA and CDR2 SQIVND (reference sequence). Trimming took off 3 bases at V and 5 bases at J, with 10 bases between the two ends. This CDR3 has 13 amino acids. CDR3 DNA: TGTGCCAGTAGTATCGGGGGTGGGACTGAAGCTTTCTTT. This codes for CASSIGGGTEAFF.

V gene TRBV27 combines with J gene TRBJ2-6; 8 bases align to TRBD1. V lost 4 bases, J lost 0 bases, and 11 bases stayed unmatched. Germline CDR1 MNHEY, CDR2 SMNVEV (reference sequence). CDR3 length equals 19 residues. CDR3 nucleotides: TGTGCCAGCAGTTCCGGCAGGGGGCCCCTCGACTCTGGGGCCAACGTCCTGACTTTC. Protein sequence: CASSSGRGPLDSGANVLTF.